What follows describes a single T cell receptor beta chain. As yet, its antigen is unknown. The sample is drawn from a study of cytomegalovirus exposure and HLA in healthy donors. 60 Vbeta and 13 Jbeta primers were used in PCR. TCRdb keeps only in-frame clones here, not all; method: immunoSEQ multiplex PCR. Among approximately 100,000 clones listed, around 75% were seen once. Notes on the study in general: Analysis was carried out at a later point, and it linked a missense DCLRE1C variant to TCR beta V- and J-gene trimming. About 90% or about 30% of the time was how often most TCR beta V segments were productive, according to an earlier analysis.

Per the germline V gene, CDR1 is MNHEY and CDR2 is SVGAGI. Trimming cost V 6 bases and J 5 bases, with 13 bases left between them. The CDR3 loop spans 13 amino acids. The clonotype comes from a woman between 18 and 30 years old in good health and CMV-seropositive. Sequenced material: PBMCs. The rearrangement uses TRBV6-5 and TRBJ2-5; perhaps TRBD2 as D (7 bases). CDR3 sequence reads: CASSQQGGETQYF. The CDR3 DNA reads TGTGCCAGCAGCCAACAGGGAGGGGAGACCCAGTACTTC.